The clone carrying this T cell receptor (beta chain) was found once. Trimming removed 3 bases from V and 3 bases from J, with 16 bases in between. Germline lookup yields CDR1 MNHEY and CDR2 SVGEGT. The CDR3 covers 16 residues. This specimen comes from a study of blood T cell repertoires in COVID-19. Clones were read by immunoSEQ multiplex PCR, and TCRdb kept only the in-frame ones, dropping some. The data contain a few hundred thousand clones, roughly 83% of them singletons. The sample taken for sequencing was peripheral blood. This clonotype was obtained from a man in his fifties or sixties who had recovered from COVID-19. This rearrangement joins TRBV6-2 or TRBV6-3 to TRBJ2-3, with D possibly being TRBD2 (6 bases). The CDR3 loop reads CASSYPGTGLTDTQYF. For the CDR3, the DNA is TGTGCCAGCAGTTATCCGGGGACTGGGTTGACAGATACGCAGTATTTT.